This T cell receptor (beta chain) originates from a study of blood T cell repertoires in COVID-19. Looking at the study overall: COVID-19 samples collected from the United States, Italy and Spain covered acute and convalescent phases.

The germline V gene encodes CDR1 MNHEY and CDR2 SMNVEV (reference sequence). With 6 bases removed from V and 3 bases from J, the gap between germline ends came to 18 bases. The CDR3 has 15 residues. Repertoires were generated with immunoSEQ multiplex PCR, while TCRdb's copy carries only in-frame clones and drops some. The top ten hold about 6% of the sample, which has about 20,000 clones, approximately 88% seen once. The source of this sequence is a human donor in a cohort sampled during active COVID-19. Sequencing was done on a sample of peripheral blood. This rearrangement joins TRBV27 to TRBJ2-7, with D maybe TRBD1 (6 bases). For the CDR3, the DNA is TGTGCCAGCAGGTTGACAGGCCCCTTAATCTACGAGCAGTACTTC. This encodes CASRLTGPLIYEQYF.